This T cell receptor beta chain was captured by sequencing in a study of beta chain features in type 1 diabetes. Whole-study context: The study found patients and healthy donors alike in age, gender and cell yields. Study-level findings and limits: Patients showed naive, central memory and Treg TCRB repertoires that appeared more similar than those of healthy donors. All four CD4+ subsets from Type 1 diabetes patients carried moderately but significantly shorter TCRB CDR3s.

Central memory, naive, regulatory and stem cell-like memory CD4+ cells were sorted by CD45RO/CCR7/CD25/CD127/CD95/CD27. Expressed TCRB transcripts were sequenced after all isolated RNA was converted to cDNA. Sequencing was performed with immunoSEQ multiplex PCR; in TCRdb, only in-frame clones are kept and a portion is missing. The profile covers fewer than 900,000 clones, with about 17% appearing a single time and 0.023% taken by the ten largest. In germline, CDR1 is SGHTA, CDR2 FQGNSA. Unmatched junction bases numbered 4, after V lost 4 bases and J lost 2 bases. CDR3 length: 14 residues. This clone was seen a handful of times. Its antigen remains unidentified.

Material for sequencing was naive CD4+ T cells from blood. The receptor comes from a woman between 18 and 29 years old in good health. The chain recombines TRBV7-2 with TRBJ2-7; 8 bases are shared with TRBD2. CDR3 loop: CASSSGLVTYEQYF. CDR3 in DNA: TGTGCCAGCAGCTCGGGACTAGTTACCTACGAGCAGTACTTC.